This note documents a single TCR beta chain sequence. No antigen is known for it. The sample belongs to a study of cytomegalovirus exposure and HLA in healthy donors. Study-wide findings and caveats: Sequencing likely generated an artifact that appeared as a cluster of highly shared sequence variants. Indistinguishable V segments such as TRBV6-2 and TRBV6-3 were excluded. Among TCR beta chains, those listed as cytomegalovirus-associated numbered about 150. In an earlier analysis, most TCR beta V segments were productive about 87% or about 30% of the time.

The PCR used 60 Vbeta and 13 Jbeta primers. Profiled with immunoSEQ multiplex PCR; TCRdb holds only in-frame clones, not every one. The sample has about 200,000 clones, and its top ten clones hold around 1.1%. Losses at the gene ends were 5 bases for V and 4 bases for J; bases not matched to a gene: 15. The length of the CDR3 is 17 residues. Germline V lookup: CDR1 LNHDA, CDR2 SQIVND (reference sequence). This clonotype was obtained from a girl aged 2 to 10 in good health and CMV-seropositive. The sample was PBMCs. The chain couples TRBV19 to TRBJ2-3; 7 bases align to TRBD2. The CDR3 sequence is CASSPSRRGSSADTQYF. DNA for the CDR3: TGTGCCAGTAGTCCCTCCCGACGCGGGAGTAGTGCAGATACGCAGTATTTT.